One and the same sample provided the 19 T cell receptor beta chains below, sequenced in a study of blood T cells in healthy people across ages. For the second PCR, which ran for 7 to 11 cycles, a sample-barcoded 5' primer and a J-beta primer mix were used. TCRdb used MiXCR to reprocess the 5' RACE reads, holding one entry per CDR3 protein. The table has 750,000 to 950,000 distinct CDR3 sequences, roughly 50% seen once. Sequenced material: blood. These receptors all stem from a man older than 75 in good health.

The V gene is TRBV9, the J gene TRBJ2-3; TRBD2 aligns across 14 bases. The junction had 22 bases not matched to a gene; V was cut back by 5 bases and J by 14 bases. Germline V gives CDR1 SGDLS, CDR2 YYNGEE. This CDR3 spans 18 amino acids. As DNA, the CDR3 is TGTGCCAGCAGGGGGACTAGCGGGAGACCCCCCTCACACAGATACGCGTATTTT. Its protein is CASRGTSGRPPSHRYAYF.

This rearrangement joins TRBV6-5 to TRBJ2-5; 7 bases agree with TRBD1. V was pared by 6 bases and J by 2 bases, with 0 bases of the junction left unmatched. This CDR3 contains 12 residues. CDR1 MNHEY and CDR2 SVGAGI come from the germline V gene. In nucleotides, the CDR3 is TGTGCCAGCAGGACAGGGCAAGAGACCCAGTACTTC. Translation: CASRTGQETQYF.

This CDR3 is CASSIGTNGFYEQYF. CDR3 nucleotides: TGTGCCAGCAGCATAGGGACTAACGGGTTCTACGAGCAGTACTTC. The gene calls are TRBV11-2 and TRBJ2-5, with 7 bases lining up with TRBD2. The J call could be wrong; TRBJ2-7 is a better fit for the DNA end. Germline values: CDR1 SGHAT, CDR2 FQNNGV. The CDR3 has 15 residues.

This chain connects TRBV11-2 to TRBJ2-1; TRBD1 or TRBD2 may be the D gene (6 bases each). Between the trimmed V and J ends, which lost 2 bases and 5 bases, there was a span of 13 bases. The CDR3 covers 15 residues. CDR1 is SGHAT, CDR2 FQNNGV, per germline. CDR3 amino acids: CASSLRGVENNEQFF. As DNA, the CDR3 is TGTGCCAGCAGCTTAAGGGGGGTGGAGAACAATGAGCAGTTCTTC.

CDR3 DNA: TGCAGTGCTTCCTTTAGGGGGAGCACAGATACGCAGTATTTT. This translates into CSASFRGSTDTQYF. The J gene is TRBJ2-3, the V gene TRBV20-1; TRBD1 is a possible D gene (6 bases). V was shortened by 5 bases and J by 0 bases, with 12 bases between the two germline ends. The CDR3 spans 14 residues. Germline V CDR1 and CDR2: DFQATT, SNEGSKA (reference sequence).

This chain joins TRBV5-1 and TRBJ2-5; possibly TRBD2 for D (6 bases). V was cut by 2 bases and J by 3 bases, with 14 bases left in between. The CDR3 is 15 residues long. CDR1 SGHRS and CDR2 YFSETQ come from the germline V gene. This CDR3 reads CASSFEGGGKETQYF. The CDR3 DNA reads TGCGCCAGCAGCTTCGAGGGTGGCGGGAAAGAGACCCAGTACTTC.

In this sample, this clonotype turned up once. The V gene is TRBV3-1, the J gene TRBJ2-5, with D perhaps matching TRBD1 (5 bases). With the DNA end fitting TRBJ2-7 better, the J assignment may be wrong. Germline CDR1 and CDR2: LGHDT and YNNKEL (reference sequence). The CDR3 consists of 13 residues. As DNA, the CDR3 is TGTGCCAGCAGCCAAGAGTTAAGGGGCGAGCAGTACTTC. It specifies CASSQELRGEQYF.

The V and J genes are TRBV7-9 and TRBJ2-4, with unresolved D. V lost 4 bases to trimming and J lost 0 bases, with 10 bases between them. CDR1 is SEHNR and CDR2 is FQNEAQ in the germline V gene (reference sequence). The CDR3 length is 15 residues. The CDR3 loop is CASSSVPLAKNIQYF. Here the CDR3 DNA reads TGTGCCAGCAGCTCGGTACCGCTAGCCAAAAACATTCAGTACTTC. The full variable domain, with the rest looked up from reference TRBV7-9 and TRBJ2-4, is DTGVSQNPRHKITKRGQNVTFRCDPISEHNRLYWYRQTLGQGPEFLTYFQNEAQLEKSRLLSDRFSAERPKGSFSTLEIQRTEQGDSAMYLCASSSVPLAKNIQYFGAGTRLSVL.

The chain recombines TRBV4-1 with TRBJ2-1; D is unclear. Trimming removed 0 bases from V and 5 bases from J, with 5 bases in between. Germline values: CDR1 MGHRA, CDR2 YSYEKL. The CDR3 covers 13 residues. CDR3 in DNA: TGCGCCAGCAGCCAAGACGGAGACAATGAGCAGTTCTTC. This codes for CASSQDGDNEQFF.

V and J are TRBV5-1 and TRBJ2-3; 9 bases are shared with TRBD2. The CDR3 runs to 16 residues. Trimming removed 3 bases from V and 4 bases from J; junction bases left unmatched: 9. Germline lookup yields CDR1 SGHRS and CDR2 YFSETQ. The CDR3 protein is CASSSTGTSYADTQYF. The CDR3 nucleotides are TGCGCCAGCAGCTCAACCGGGACTAGCTACGCAGATACGCAGTATTTT.

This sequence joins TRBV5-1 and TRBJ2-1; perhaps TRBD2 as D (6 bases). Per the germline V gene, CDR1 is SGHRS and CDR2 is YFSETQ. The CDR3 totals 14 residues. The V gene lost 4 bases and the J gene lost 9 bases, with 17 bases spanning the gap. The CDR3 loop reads CASSRDSIVGEQFF. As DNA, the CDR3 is TGCGCCAGCAGCCGGGACTCCATCGTCGGTGAGCAGTTCTTC.

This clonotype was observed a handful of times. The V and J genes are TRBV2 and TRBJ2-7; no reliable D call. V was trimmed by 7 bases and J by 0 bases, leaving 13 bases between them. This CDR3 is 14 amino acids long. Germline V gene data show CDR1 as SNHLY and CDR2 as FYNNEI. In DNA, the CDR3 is TGTGCCAGCACCTATTACCGTAGCTCCTACGAGCAGTACTTC. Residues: CASTYYRSSYEQYF.

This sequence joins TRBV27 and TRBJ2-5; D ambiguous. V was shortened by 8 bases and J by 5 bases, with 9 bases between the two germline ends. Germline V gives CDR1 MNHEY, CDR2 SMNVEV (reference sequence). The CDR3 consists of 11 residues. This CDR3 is CASGSWETQYF. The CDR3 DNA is TGTGCCAGCGGTTCCTGGGAGACCCAGTACTTC.

The CDR3 here is CSAFGQTGQPQHF. The DNA of the CDR3 is TGCAGTGCTTTCGGCCAGACCGGGCAGCCCCAGCATTTT. The gene calls are TRBV20-1 and TRBJ1-5; D uncertain. Germline assignment: CDR1 DFQATT and CDR2 SNEGSKA (reference sequence). This CDR3 is 13 amino acids long. V was shortened by 5 bases and J by 7 bases, with 15 bases between the two germline ends.

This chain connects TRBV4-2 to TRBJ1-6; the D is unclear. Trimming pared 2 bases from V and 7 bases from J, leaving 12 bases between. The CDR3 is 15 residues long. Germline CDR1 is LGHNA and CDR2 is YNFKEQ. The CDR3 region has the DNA TGTGCCAGCAGCCAAATAGAGAGGGTCAATTCACCCCTCCACTTT. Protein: CASSQIERVNSPLHF.

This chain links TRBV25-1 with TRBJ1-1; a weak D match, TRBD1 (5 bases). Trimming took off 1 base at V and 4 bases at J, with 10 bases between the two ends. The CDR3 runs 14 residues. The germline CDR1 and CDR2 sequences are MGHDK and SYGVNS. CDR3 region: CASSECGGFTEAFF. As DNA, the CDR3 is TGTGCCAGCAGTGAATGTGGGGGATTCACTGAAGCTTTCTTT.

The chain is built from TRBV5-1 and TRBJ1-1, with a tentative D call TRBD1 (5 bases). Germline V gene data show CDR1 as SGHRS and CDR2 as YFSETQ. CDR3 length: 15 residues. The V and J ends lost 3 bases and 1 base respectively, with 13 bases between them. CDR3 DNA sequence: TGCGCCAGCAGCTCCGCCCAGGGACCGAACACTGAAGCTTTCTTT. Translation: CASSSAQGPNTEAFF.

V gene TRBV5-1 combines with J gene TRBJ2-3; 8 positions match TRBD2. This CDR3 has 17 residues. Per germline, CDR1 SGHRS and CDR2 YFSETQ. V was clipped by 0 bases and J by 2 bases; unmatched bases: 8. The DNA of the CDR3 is TGCGCCAGCAGCTTGGATTCGCGCGGGAGGCCCACAGATACGCAGTATTTT. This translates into CASSLDSRGRPTDTQYF.

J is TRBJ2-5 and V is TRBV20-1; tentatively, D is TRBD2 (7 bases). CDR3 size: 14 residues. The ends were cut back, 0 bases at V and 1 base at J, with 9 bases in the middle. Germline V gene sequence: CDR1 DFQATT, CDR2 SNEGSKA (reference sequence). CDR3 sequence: CSARDRGGQETQYF. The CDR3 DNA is TGCAGTGCTAGAGATAGGGGGGGCCAAGAGACCCAGTACTTC.